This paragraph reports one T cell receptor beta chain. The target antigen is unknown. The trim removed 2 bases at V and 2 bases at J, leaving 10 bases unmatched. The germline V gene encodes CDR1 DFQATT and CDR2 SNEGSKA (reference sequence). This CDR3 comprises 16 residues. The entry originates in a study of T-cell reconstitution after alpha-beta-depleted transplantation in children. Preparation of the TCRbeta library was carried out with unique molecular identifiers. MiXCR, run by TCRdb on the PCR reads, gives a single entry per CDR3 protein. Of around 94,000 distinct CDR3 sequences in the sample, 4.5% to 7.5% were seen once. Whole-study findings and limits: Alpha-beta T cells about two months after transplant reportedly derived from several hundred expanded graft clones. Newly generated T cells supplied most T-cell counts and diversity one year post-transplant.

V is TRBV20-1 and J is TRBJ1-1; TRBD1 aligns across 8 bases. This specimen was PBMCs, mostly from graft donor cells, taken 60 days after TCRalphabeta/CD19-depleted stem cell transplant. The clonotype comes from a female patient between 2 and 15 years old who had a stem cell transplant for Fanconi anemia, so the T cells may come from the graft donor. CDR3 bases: TGCAGTGCTAGAACTACCGGGACAGGACCCAACACTGAAGCTTTCTTT. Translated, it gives CSARTTGTGPNTEAFF.